The 23 T cell receptor beta chains given below trace back to one sample, sequenced in a study of blood T cell repertoires in COVID-19. Assay used: immunoSEQ multiplex PCR; TCRdb lists only in-frame clones, some missing. The sample records about 78,000 clones, approximately 92% being singletons. The sample was peripheral blood. The receptors here all came from a woman over 75 with acute or convalescent COVID-19.

The chain recombines TRBV28 with TRBJ2-5; TRBD2 matches at 13 bases. V trimming: 5 bases; J trimming: 4 bases; junction bases outside the gene matches: 7. This CDR3 has 16 amino acids. The germline CDR1 and CDR2 sequences are MDHEN and SYDVKM. The CDR3 nucleotides are TGTGCCAGCAGTGAAACTAGCGGGAGGGCCCCAGAGACCCAGTACTTC. Protein: CASSETSGRAPETQYF.

The chain links TRBV7-8 to TRBJ2-3; possible D gene TRBD1, 6 bases. The V gene's germline CDR1 is SGHVS and CDR2 FQNEAQ. There are 15 residues in the CDR3. V was clipped by 5 bases and J by 4 bases, with 16 bases between them. CDR3 in amino acids: CASSTQGPRADTQYF. The CDR3 DNA sequence: TGTGCCAGCAGCACGCAGGGGCCGCGCGCAGATACGCAGTATTTT. Together with reference TRBV7-8 and TRBJ2-3, the CDR3 gives the full variable domain: GAGVSQSPRYKVAKRGQDVALRCDPISGHVSLFWYQQALGQGPEFLTYFQNEAQLDKSGLPSDRFFAERPEGSVSTLKIQRTQQEDSAVYLCASSTQGPRADTQYFGPGTRLTVL.

This chain links TRBV5-4 with TRBJ2-1, with 8 nucleotides matching TRBD2. CDR3 size: 14 residues. The junction had 2 bases not matched to a gene; V was cut back by 3 bases and J by 3 bases. Germline V lookup: CDR1 SGHNT, CDR2 YYREEE (reference sequence). CDR3 coding DNA: TGTGCCAGCAGCTCGGGGACTAGCTACAATGAGCAGTTCTTC. Residues: CASSSGTSYNEQFF.

The V call is TRBV19, the J call TRBJ2-1; 7 nucleotides line up with TRBD1. The ends lost 6 bases at V and 4 bases at J; junction bases unmatched: 6. CDR3 length: 14 amino acids. Germline CDR1 reads LNHDA; CDR2 reads SQIVND (reference sequence). This CDR3 is CASRTTGRYNEQFF. Written as DNA, the CDR3 is TGTGCCAGTAGGACGACAGGGAGATACAATGAGCAGTTCTTC.

The CDR3 protein is CASSKEDRGETQYF. In DNA form, the CDR3 reads TGTGCCAGCAGCAAGGAAGACAGGGGAGAGACCCAGTACTTC. V and J are TRBV21-1 and TRBJ2-5; TRBD1 is the table's D call, not checked against the DNA. TRBV21-1 is a pseudogene locus. This CDR3 comprises 14 residues.

The rearrangement links TRBV28 to TRBJ2-7; a weak D match, TRBD1 (6 bases). CDR3 length equals 15 residues. V gave up 5 bases and J gave up 2 bases, with 16 bases separating them. Per germline, CDR1 MDHEN and CDR2 SYDVKM. The CDR3 DNA is TGTGCCAGCAGTAAATCGGACAGACGGGCCTACGAGCAGTACTTC. The encoded protein is CASSKSDRRAYEQYF.

This clone came up once. The chain recombines TRBV20-1 with TRBJ2-2; D remains ambiguous. Trimming pared 3 bases from V and 6 bases from J, leaving 8 bases between. Germline-derived CDR1 and CDR2 are DFQATT and SNEGSKA (reference sequence). This CDR3 is 12 amino acids long. CDR3 in DNA: TGCAGTGCTAGTGCCACTCCCGGGGAGCTGTTTTTT. It specifies CSASATPGELFF.

The V call is TRBV19, the J call TRBJ1-2; D is possibly TRBD1 (6 bases). V was cut by 2 bases and J by 7 bases, with 11 bases left in between. Germline V CDR1 and CDR2: LNHDA, SQIVND (reference sequence). The CDR3 has 13 amino acids. The CDR3 reads CASSIQGRGGYTF. The CDR3 DNA reads as TGTGCCAGTAGTATACAGGGGCGAGGTGGCTACACCTTC. The full variable domain, its missing parts supplied by reference TRBV19 and TRBJ1-2, is DGGITQSPKYLFRKEGQNVTLSCEQNLNHDAMYWYRQDPGQGLRLIYYSQIVNDFQKGDIAEGYSVSREKKESFPLTVTSAQKNPTAFYLCASSIQGRGGYTFGSGTRLTVV.

The chain uses TRBV5-1 and TRBJ1-3; no firm D call. Germline CDR1 is SGHRS and CDR2 is YFSETQ. This CDR3 is built from 15 residues. Deletions cut 0 bases from V and 0 bases from J, with 7 bases between. The CDR3 coding sequence is TGCGCCAGCAGCTTGGGAACAGCCTCTGGAAACACCATATATTTT. It is translated as CASSLGTASGNTIYF.

The V call is TRBV25-1, the J call TRBJ2-1; TRBD1 agrees at 7 bases. The CDR3 loop spans 16 amino acids. CDR1 is MGHDK and CDR2 is SYGVNS in the germline V gene. V lost 3 bases and J lost 9; bases outside the gene matches: 14. The CDR3 here is CASSERYGRGPPEQFF. DNA for the CDR3: TGTGCCAGCAGTGAGAGATATGGTAGGGGGCCCCCTGAGCAGTTCTTC.

The gene calls are TRBV5-8 and TRBJ2-7; 12 nucleotides match TRBD2. Germline loops: CDR1 SGHTS, CDR2 YDEGEE. The V segment lost 1 base and the J segment 2 bases; nucleotides outside the gene matches: 7. The CDR3 length is 17 residues. CDR3 protein: CASSLSSGGDWTYEQYF. In DNA form, the CDR3 reads TGTGCCAGCAGCTTGTCTAGCGGGGGGGATTGGACCTACGAGCAGTACTTC.

V and J are TRBV2 and TRBJ1-3; D possibly corresponds to TRBD1 (5 bases). With 7 bases removed from V and 0 bases from J, the gap between germline ends came to 13 bases. This CDR3 is built from 15 residues. Germline V gene lookup returns CDR1 SNHLY and CDR2 FYNNEI. CDR3 loop: CASKQTGISGNTIYF. The CDR3 DNA reads TGTGCCAGCAAGCAAACAGGCATCTCTGGAAACACCATATATTTT. The complete variable domain, with remaining parts taken from reference TRBV2 and TRBJ1-3, reads EPEVTQTPSHQVTQMGQEVILRCVPISNHLYFYWYRQILGQKVEFLVSFYNNEISEKSEIFDDQFSVERPDGSNFTLKIRSTKLEDSAMYFCASKQTGISGNTIYFGEGSWLTVV.

The chain links TRBV4-1 to TRBJ2-3; 7 nucleotides agree with TRBD2. V was clipped by 1 base and J by 3 bases; unmatched bases: 4. CDR3 length equals 15 residues. The germline V gene has CDR1 MGHRA and CDR2 YSYEKL. CDR3 nucleotides: TGCGCCAGCAGCCAAGGCCCCGGGGGGACAGATACGCAGTATTTT. It yields the protein CASSQGPGGTDTQYF.

This clone was seen once. The chain recombines TRBV4-2 with TRBJ2-7; 9 bases are shared with TRBD2. The germline CDR1 and CDR2 sequences are LGHNA and YNFKEQ. Trimming removed 3 bases from V and 1 base from J; junction bases left unmatched: 4. CDR3 size: 15 residues. The CDR3 region has the DNA TGTGCCAGCAGCCAGCGGGCGGGAGGGTCCTACGAGCAGTACTTC. Translating gives CASSQRAGGSYEQYF.

V and J are TRBV4-2 and TRBJ1-1, with 7 bases fitting TRBD1. Per germline, CDR1 LGHNA and CDR2 YNFKEQ. There are 13 residues in the CDR3. The V segment lost 3 bases and the J segment 6 bases; nucleotides outside the gene matches: 4. The CDR3 loop reads CASSQGQGAEAFF. The CDR3, as DNA: TGTGCCAGCAGCCAGGGGCAGGGGGCTGAAGCTTTCTTT.

The J gene is TRBJ1-6, the V gene TRBV3-1 (or the pseudogene TRBV3-2), with 11 bases aligning to TRBD1. The trim removed 6 bases at V and 5 bases at J, leaving 3 bases unmatched. The CDR3 sequence is 15 residues long. Germline CDR1 LGHDT, CDR2 YNNKEL (reference sequence). The CDR3 DNA is TGTGCCAGCAGGGACAGGGGGCTTAATAATTCACCCCTCCACTTT. Protein product: CASRDRGLNNSPLHF.

This rearrangement joins TRBV5-4 to TRBJ2-3; 11 nucleotides agree with TRBD2. The trim removed 0 bases at V and 5 bases at J, leaving 8 bases unmatched. Germline V CDR1 and CDR2: SGHNT, YYREEE (reference sequence). This CDR3 region has 17 residues. CDR3 sequence: CASSLGASGGPGDTQYF. As DNA, the CDR3 is TGTGCCAGCAGCTTGGGGGCTAGCGGGGGGCCGGGAGATACGCAGTATTTT.

This clone was counted a few times. The rearrangement joins TRBV5-1 to TRBJ2-7; maybe TRBD2 (5 bases). The CDR3 is 15 residues long. V was pared by 0 bases and J by 5 bases, with 15 bases between. Germline CDR1 and CDR2: SGHRS and YFSETQ. The CDR3 sequence: CASSLEVGGYNEQYF. The CDR3 region has the DNA TGCGCCAGCAGCTTGGAGGTAGGCGGGTACAACGAGCAGTACTTC.

The count of this clone is one. The chain recombines TRBV29-1 with TRBJ1-2; D not resolved. V dropped 4 bases and J dropped 0 bases, with 9 bases sitting between them. Germline-derived CDR1 and CDR2 are SQVTM and ANQGSEA. This CDR3 is 13 amino acids long. CDR3 in amino acids: CSVGSGTNYGYTF. DNA of the CDR3: TGCAGCGTTGGGTCCGGGACTAACTATGGCTACACCTTC.

The V and J genes are TRBV4-3 and TRBJ1-2, with TRBD1 as a possible D gene (6 bases). The germline CDR1 and CDR2 sequences are LGHNA and YSLEER. The CDR3 length is 16 residues. Trimming took 1 base from V and 2 from J, leaving 14 bases between them. In DNA form, the CDR3 reads TGCGCCAGCAGCCAAGTGAATCTCGGACAGAACTATGGCTACACCTTC. It yields the protein CASSQVNLGQNYGYTF.

V gene TRBV27 combines with J gene TRBJ2-3, with D perhaps matching TRBD2 (6 bases). This CDR3 is 15 amino acids long. The germline gives CDR1 MNHEY, CDR2 SMNVEV (reference sequence). V was cut by 2 bases and J by 0 bases, with 9 bases left in between. CDR3 DNA sequence: TGTGCCAGCAGTTTAGGGGGGACGAGCACAGATACGCAGTATTTT. This gives the protein CASSLGGTSTDTQYF.

This clone appeared once. V usage is TRBV20-1 and J usage is TRBJ2-5; D unresolved. The CDR3 is 11 residues long. The germline V and J ends were trimmed by 1 base and 5 bases, with 5 bases remaining between them. Germline-derived CDR1 and CDR2 are DFQATT and SNEGSKA (reference sequence). The CDR3 DNA reads TGCAGTGCTAGAGTGCAGGAGACCCAGTACTTC. It specifies CSARVQETQYF.

The CDR3 reads CASSLEASGAYEQYF. CDR3 DNA sequence: TGCGCCAGCAGCTTGGAGGCTAGCGGGGCCTACGAGCAGTACTTC. The chain has TRBV5-1 and TRBJ2-7, with 9 positions matching TRBD2. CDR1 is SGHRS, CDR2 YFSETQ, per germline. The ends lost 0 bases at V and 2 bases at J; junction bases unmatched: 3. This CDR3 contains 15 residues. Based on the CDR3 plus reference TRBV5-1 and TRBJ2-7, the full variable domain is KAGVTQTPRYLIKTRGQQVTLSCSPISGHRSVSWYQQTPGQGLQFLFEYFSETQRNKGNFPGRFSGRQFSNSRSEMNVSTLELGDSALYLCASSLEASGAYEQYFGPGTRLTVT.